The 7 T cell receptor beta chains presented below share a single source sample, sequenced in a study of blood T cell repertoires in COVID-19. Using immunoSEQ multiplex PCR, the repertoire was profiled, and TCRdb retains in-frame clones only, with some absent. The profile covers over 100,000 clones, with roughly 89% appearing a single time and approximately 2% taken by the ten largest. Sample: peripheral blood. All receptors come from a woman aged 45-60 years with COVID-19, enrolled during active disease.

This chain links TRBV6-5 with TRBJ1-5; maybe TRBD1 (5 bases). The CDR3 runs to 14 residues. V lost 3 bases to trimming and J lost 6 bases, with 12 bases between them. Germline assignment: CDR1 MNHEY and CDR2 SVGAGI. Here the CDR3 reads CASSYGTGGQPQHF. DNA of the CDR3: TGTGCCAGCAGTTATGGGACCGGGGGTCAGCCCCAGCATTTT.

The V call is TRBV19, the J call TRBJ1-1; 8 bases agree with TRBD1. V lost 6 bases and J lost 5; bases outside the gene matches: 8. The CDR3 consists of 14 residues. Per the germline V gene, CDR1 is LNHDA and CDR2 is SQIVND (reference sequence). CDR3 protein: CASSDGQGITEAFF. CDR3 bases: TGTGCCAGTAGCGACGGACAGGGAATTACTGAAGCTTTCTTT.

There are a few counts of this clone. The CDR3: CASSFDRVHSPLHF. The CDR3 nucleotides are TGTGCCAGCAGCTTCGACAGGGTTCATTCACCCCTCCACTTT. V is TRBV7-9 and J is TRBJ1-6, with 7 bases aligning to TRBD1. CDR3 length: 14 residues. With V trimmed by 3 bases and J by 8 bases, 4 bases remained unmatched. Germline assignment: CDR1 SEHNR and CDR2 FQNEAQ (reference sequence).

V and J are TRBV28 and TRBJ1-5, with TRBD1 as a possible D gene (5 bases). V lost 4 bases and J 14 bases, leaving 9 bases between the germline ends. This CDR3 region has 10 residues. The V gene's germline CDR1 is MDHEN and CDR2 SYDVKM. CDR3 coding DNA: TGTGCCAGCAGTTCCAGGGTCGAGCATTTT. Protein sequence: CASSSRVEHF. Complete variable domain (other parts from reference TRBV28 and TRBJ1-5): DVKVTQSSRYLVKRTGEKVFLECVQDMDHENMFWYRQDPGLGLRLIYFSYDVKMKEKGDIPEGYSVSREKKERFSLILESASTNQTSMYLCASSSRVEHFGDGTRLSIL.

V usage is TRBV28 and J usage is TRBJ2-3; 11 nucleotides match TRBD2. The CDR3 length is 15 residues. Trimming removed 8 bases from V and 0 bases from J; junction bases left unmatched: 4. Germline V CDR1 and CDR2: MDHEN, SYDVKM. In nucleotides, the CDR3 is TGTGCCAGCCCTACTAGCGGGGGCAGCACAGATACGCAGTATTTT. Its protein is CASPTSGGSTDTQYF.

J is TRBJ2-2 and V is TRBV10-3; D is perhaps TRBD1 (5 bases). The CDR3 length is 15 residues. Trimming cost V 10 bases and J 4 bases, with 19 bases left between them. Germline assignment: CDR1 ENHRY and CDR2 SYGVKD. CDR3: CATVPTGSITGELFF. The CDR3, as DNA: TGTGCCACCGTTCCCACAGGAAGTATCACCGGGGAGCTGTTTTTT.

This clone was detected a few times. The chain recombines TRBV6-5 with TRBJ1-1, with D tentatively TRBD1 (6 bases). Trimming cost V 2 bases and J 11 bases, with 15 bases left between them. This CDR3 is built from 13 residues. Germline V lookup: CDR1 MNHEY, CDR2 SVGAGI. CDR3 region: CASSYAAGVLAFF. CDR3 in DNA: TGTGCCAGCAGTTACGCGGCAGGGGTGTTGGCTTTCTTT.